Described below is a single T cell receptor (beta chain) sequence and its context. Its matching antigen is unknown. Trimming took 0 bases from V and 11 from J, leaving 17 bases between them. This CDR3 comprises 15 residues. Germline CDR1 reads SGDLS; CDR2 reads YYNGEE. Repertoires were generated with immunoSEQ multiplex PCR, while TCRdb's copy carries only in-frame clones and drops some. The repertoire holds about 110,000 clones, with approximately 92% as singletons. The data originate from a study of graft-versus-host responses after intestinal transplantation. This receptor was obtained from a human donor who received an intestinal transplant. Sequencing was performed on unstimulated CD8+ T cells sorted from spleen or lymph node cells, taken before intestinal transplant. V is TRBV9 and J is TRBJ1-4; no reliable D call. The DNA for the CDR3 is TGTGCCAGCAGCGTAGCTACTGGGAACAGACCGAAACTGTTTTTT. Translated, it gives CASSVATGNRPKLFF. The full variable domain, with the rest looked up from reference TRBV9 and TRBJ1-4, is DSGVTQTPKHLITATGQRVTLRCSPRSGDLSVYWYQQSLDQGLQFLIQYYNGEERAKGNILERFSAQQFPDLHSELNLSSLELGDSALYFCASSVATGNRPKLFFGSGTQLSVL.